This TCR beta chain was recovered during a study of blood T cell repertoires in COVID-19. Study context: Donors in the United States, Italy and Spain gave samples during acute or convalescent COVID-19.

Recruited during active infection, patients (from Seattle) were subsequently followed longitudinally. Authors' processing steps: Using reference gene primer amplification, nucleated cell counts were estimated. The method was immunoSEQ multiplex PCR; TCRdb's version includes in-frame clones alone and lacks a portion of them. D and trimming were read from the DNA, whereas the V and J calls and clone size are those reported in that table. Seen here are roughly 200,000 clones, 75% to 85% observed once, and the top ten hold 8% to 13%. This clone was seen once. The sample was peripheral blood. The origin of this receptor is a woman between 40 and 55 years old with COVID-19, enrolled during active disease.

The CDR3: CASSNPGRGTEAFF. CDR3 nucleotide sequence: TGTGCCAGCAGCAACCCCGGAAGGGGCACTGAAGCTTTCTTT. The rearrangement joins TRBV5-4 to TRBJ1-1, with a possible D match to TRBD1 (5 bases). CDR1 is SGHNT, CDR2 YYREEE, per germline (reference sequence). Deletions cut 4 bases from V and 4 bases from J, with 14 bases between. The CDR3 length is 14 residues.